This TCR beta chain originates from a study of blood T cell repertoires in COVID-19. Study summary: COVID-19 samples collected from the United States, Italy and Spain covered acute and convalescent phases.

Using immunoSEQ multiplex PCR, the repertoire was profiled, and TCRdb retains in-frame clones only, with some absent. Of approximately 290,000 clones in the sample, around 89% were seen once. The sequenced sample consisted of PBMCs or T cells enriched from blood (not recorded which). This receptor was identified in a woman under 30 with acute COVID-19.

This chain's CDR3 is CASSFVGVSYEQYF. The CDR3 nucleotides read TGTGCCAGCAGTTTCGTAGGGGTCTCCTACGAGCAGTACTTC. The chain links TRBV28 to TRBJ2-7, with TRBD1 as a possible D gene (5 bases). CDR1 is MDHEN and CDR2 is SYDVKM in the germline V gene. Trimming removed 3 bases from V and 0 bases from J, with 9 bases in between. The CDR3 is 14 amino acids. The full variable domain, with the rest looked up from reference TRBV28 and TRBJ2-7, is DVKVTQSSRYLVKRTGEKVFLECVQDMDHENMFWYRQDPGLGLRLIYFSYDVKMKEKGDIPEGYSVSREKKERFSLILESASTNQTSMYLCASSFVGVSYEQYFGPGTRLTVT.